This T cell receptor (beta chain) was found in a study of identifying expanded T cells in peripheral blood. Study results and caveats: Roughly two-week clone count variance significantly increased as total template count grew.

During the collection period, no donor immune events like infections were recorded. This clone occurred many times. Antigen unknown. Clones were sequenced by immunoSEQ multiplex PCR, and TCRdb holds only the in-frame ones, with some missing. Found here are about 130,000 clones, 75% to 90% of them singletons; the top ten hold 8.4%. Germline CDR1 is MNHEY and CDR2 is SMNVEV (reference sequence). The CDR3 totals 16 residues. Trimming took 6 bases from V and 4 from J; bases not matched to a gene: 10. The sequenced material came from blood. This TCR was recovered from a person aged 18 to 75 in good health. The V gene is TRBV27, the J gene TRBJ2-1, with TRBD2 matching over 9 bases. CDR3 protein: CASSSPWRGGYNEQFF. The CDR3 nucleotides read TGTGCCAGCAGCTCCCCTTGGCGGGGGGGATACAATGAGCAGTTCTTC.